This is a list of T cell receptor beta chains from one sample in a study of regulatory T cells in long-lasting Graves disease. TCRdb reprocessed the multiplex PCR reads via MiXCR and lists one record per CDR3 protein. The sample comprises roughly 500,000 distinct CDR3 sequences, roughly 22% of which are singletons, and about an eighth rests with the top ten. The sample was peripheral blood mononuclear cells (PBMCs), taken when the disease was refractory, from a patient treated with antithyroid drugs. Receptor source: a female donor with Graves disease. Both conserved end residues are part of each CDR3. Fields, in order: D gene, V gene, clone size, J gene, CDR3 DNA, CDR3 protein. D genes are given only for firm matches. Rows give clone size only sometimes, using once, few, many, or a class for an expanded clone.

d_gene: TRBD2; v_gene: TRBV28; abundance: many; j_gene: TRBJ2-7; CDR3nt: TGTGCCAGCCAGGGACTAGTCAATATCGGAGCGTCCTACGAGCAGTACTTC; CDR3aa: CASQGLVNIGASYEQYF
d_gene: NA; v_gene: TRBV19; abundance: many; j_gene: TRBJ1-2; CDR3nt: TGTGCCAGTAGTTTGGGCCCTCAGAGTTATGGCTACACCTTC; CDR3aa: CASSLGPQSYGYTF
d_gene: NA; v_gene: TRBV20-1; abundance: NA; j_gene: TRBJ1-3; CDR3nt: TGCAGTGCTAGAGCGCAGGGAAACACCATATATTTT; CDR3aa: CSARAQGNTIYF
d_gene: NA; v_gene: TRBV3-1; abundance: many; j_gene: TRBJ1-1; CDR3nt: TGTGCCAGCAGCCAAGACAGCTACAGGATGAACACTGAAGCTTTCTTT; CDR3aa: CASSQDSYRMNTEAFF
d_gene: TRBD2; v_gene: TRBV14; abundance: many; j_gene: TRBJ2-5; CDR3nt: TGTGCCAGCAGCCAAGACCTTAGCGGGGGAGAGACCCAGTACTTC; CDR3aa: CASSQDLSGGETQYF
d_gene: NA; v_gene: TRBV28; abundance: many; j_gene: TRBJ2-5; CDR3nt: TGTGCCAGCAGTTTACTGCGGGGGCCAGGGACCCAGTACTTC; CDR3aa: CASSLLRGPGTQYF
d_gene: NA; v_gene: TRBV6-8; abundance: many; j_gene: TRBJ2-5; CDR3nt: TGTGCCAGCAGTTACCCACTCGGGACCCAGTACTTC; CDR3aa: CASSYPLGTQYF
d_gene: NA; v_gene: TRBV10-3; abundance: few; j_gene: TRBJ1-6; CDR3nt: TGTGCCATCACCCCATCAGGAGCGGGCACCCATTCACCCCTCCACTTT; CDR3aa: CAITPSGAGTHSPLHF
d_gene: NA; v_gene: TRBV6-5; abundance: many; j_gene: TRBJ1-1; CDR3nt: TGTGCCAGCAGTTACGAGTTCGATTTTTCGAACACTGAAGCTTTCTTT; CDR3aa: CASSYEFDFSNTEAFF
d_gene: TRBD2; v_gene: TRBV28; abundance: NA; j_gene: TRBJ2-1; CDR3nt: TGTGCCAGCACCGCCGGACTAGCGGGCGCCAACAATGAGCAGTTCTTC; CDR3aa: CASTAGLAGANNEQFF
d_gene: TRBD1; v_gene: TRBV2; abundance: NA; j_gene: TRBJ2-7; CDR3nt: TGTGCCAGCAGAACCGGGACAGCTCACTCCTACGAGCAGTACTTC; CDR3aa: CASRTGTAHSYEQYF
d_gene: NA; v_gene: TRBV19; abundance: few; j_gene: TRBJ1-5; CDR3nt: TGTGCCAGTTCACCGGGACAAAAGCAGCCCCAGCATTTT; CDR3aa: CASSPGQKQPQHF
d_gene: NA; v_gene: TRBV20-1; abundance: many; j_gene: TRBJ1-4; CDR3nt: TGCAGTGCTCCGGACAGTTCAACTAATGAAAAACTGTTTTTT; CDR3aa: CSAPDSSTNEKLFF
d_gene: NA; v_gene: TRBV2; abundance: many; j_gene: TRBJ1-3; CDR3nt: TGTGCCAGCAGAGGGATGCTGAAGGAATCTGGAAACACCATATATTTT; CDR3aa: CASRGMLKESGNTIYF
d_gene: NA; v_gene: TRBV28; abundance: many; j_gene: TRBJ1-4; CDR3nt: TGTGCCAGCAGTCAAATAGGACAGAGTAATGAAAAACTGTTTTTT; CDR3aa: CASSQIGQSNEKLFF
d_gene: NA; v_gene: TRBV20-1; abundance: many; j_gene: TRBJ2-5; CDR3nt: TGCAGTGCTATGCGGCAAGAGACCCAGTACTTC; CDR3aa: CSAMRQETQYF
d_gene: NA; v_gene: TRBV28; abundance: many; j_gene: TRBJ1-1; CDR3nt: TGTGCCAGCAGCCCCAGGGAAACGCTCTCTGAAGCTTTCTTT; CDR3aa: CASSPRETLSEAFF
d_gene: NA; v_gene: TRBV2; abundance: many; j_gene: TRBJ1-1; CDR3nt: TGTGCCAGATTTCGGGGGGTAGGGGCGAATGAAGCTTTCTTT; CDR3aa: CARFRGVGANEAFF
d_gene: NA; v_gene: TRBV6-9; abundance: NA; j_gene: TRBJ2-1; CDR3nt: TGTGCCAGCAGTTACCTTACTAGCCCACCCTACAATGAGCAGTTCTTC; CDR3aa: CASSYLTSPPYNEQFF
d_gene: TRBD1; v_gene: TRBV7-3; abundance: NA; j_gene: TRBJ2-2; CDR3nt: TGTGCCAGCAGCCCACAGGGGTGGGCCGGGGAGCTGTTTTTT; CDR3aa: CASSPQGWAGELFF
d_gene: TRBD2; v_gene: TRBV11-1; abundance: NA; j_gene: TRBJ2-5; CDR3nt: TGTGCCAGCACCAATCCGGGACTAGGAGAGACCCAGTACTTC; CDR3aa: CASTNPGLGETQYF
d_gene: NA; v_gene: TRBV6-1; abundance: few; j_gene: TRBJ1-1; CDR3nt: TGTGCCAGCAGTGAAGGTAGGGCGTCGGCTGAAGCTTTCTTT; CDR3aa: CASSEGRASAEAFF
d_gene: TRBD1; v_gene: TRBV20-1; abundance: many; j_gene: TRBJ2-5; CDR3nt: TGCAGTGCGGGATCCGGGACAGGGCAAGAGACCCAGTACTTC; CDR3aa: CSAGSGTGQETQYF
d_gene: NA; v_gene: TRBV14; abundance: NA; j_gene: TRBJ1-2; CDR3nt: TGTGCCAGCAGCCAAGCCCCGGCAGGGGTGGGTGGCTACACCTTC; CDR3aa: CASSQAPAGVGGYTF
d_gene: TRBD1; v_gene: TRBV28; abundance: many; j_gene: TRBJ1-4; CDR3nt: TGTGCCAGCAGTTCACCTATCTCTCCCCCGGGACAGCTTAATGAAAAACTGTTTTTT; CDR3aa: CASSSPISPPGQLNEKLFF
d_gene: NA; v_gene: TRBV7-2; abundance: many; j_gene: TRBJ2-2; CDR3nt: TGTGCCAGCAGCTTAGCCTCGCGGGAGCTGTTTTTT; CDR3aa: CASSLASRELFF
d_gene: NA; v_gene: TRBV20-1; abundance: NA; j_gene: TRBJ1-4; CDR3nt: TGCAGTGCGAAGTCCGGGGGGCCTAATGAAAAACTGTTTTTT; CDR3aa: CSAKSGGPNEKLFF
d_gene: NA; v_gene: TRBV20-1; abundance: NA; j_gene: TRBJ2-1; CDR3nt: TGCAGTGCAACGGGGGGCGGTGAGCAGTTCTTC; CDR3aa: CSATGGGEQFF
d_gene: NA; v_gene: TRBV28; abundance: many; j_gene: TRBJ1-2; CDR3nt: TGTGCCAGCAGTTTGGGGACGGGTTCTAAAGGCTACACCTTC; CDR3aa: CASSLGTGSKGYTF
d_gene: NA; v_gene: TRBV28; abundance: many; j_gene: TRBJ1-1; CDR3nt: TGTGCCAGCAGTTTTTTGGGGTGGGACACTGAAGCTTTCTTT; CDR3aa: CASSFLGWDTEAFF
d_gene: TRBD1; v_gene: TRBV7-2; abundance: few; j_gene: TRBJ2-1; CDR3nt: TGTGCCAGCAGCTTAGGTGGGACAGGGATGAACAATGAGCAGTTCTTC; CDR3aa: CASSLGGTGMNNEQFF
d_gene: NA; v_gene: TRBV10-2; abundance: NA; j_gene: TRBJ1-2; CDR3nt: TGCGCCAGCAGTGATAGAGGGAGCTATGGCTACACCTTC; CDR3aa: CASSDRGSYGYTF
d_gene: NA; v_gene: TRBV7-3; abundance: once; j_gene: TRBJ1-1; CDR3nt: TGTGCCAGCGGCTTCGGGGCGAACACTGAAGCTTTCTTT; CDR3aa: CASGFGANTEAFF
d_gene: NA; v_gene: TRBV30; abundance: few; j_gene: TRBJ1-2; CDR3nt: TGTGCCTGGAACCCAGGGCACTATGGCTACACCTTC; CDR3aa: CAWNPGHYGYTF
d_gene: NA; v_gene: TRBV6-4; abundance: few; j_gene: TRBJ2-7; CDR3nt: TGTGCGAGCCGGAGACGGATCTACGAGCAGTACTTC; CDR3aa: CASRRRIYEQYF
d_gene: NA; v_gene: TRBV2; abundance: NA; j_gene: TRBJ2-1; CDR3nt: TGTGCCAGCAGTGTGGTAAGGGGGGTGGGGAATGAGCAGTTCTTC; CDR3aa: CASSVVRGVGNEQFF
d_gene: NA; v_gene: TRBV6-1; abundance: few; j_gene: TRBJ1-3; CDR3nt: TGTGCCACTAGACAGGACCCTATCTCTGGAAACACCATATATTTT; CDR3aa: CATRQDPISGNTIYF
d_gene: NA; v_gene: TRBV7-2; abundance: few; j_gene: TRBJ1-3; CDR3nt: TGTGCCAGCAGGTCCATGGGAAACACCATATATTTT; CDR3aa: CASRSMGNTIYF
d_gene: TRBD1; v_gene: TRBV7-9; abundance: many; j_gene: TRBJ1-1; CDR3nt: TGTGCCAGCATCTCGGACAGGGGAGTCACTGAAGCTTTCTTT; CDR3aa: CASISDRGVTEAFF
d_gene: TRBD1; v_gene: TRBV29-1; abundance: few; j_gene: TRBJ2-7; CDR3nt: TGCAGCGTTCGTAAACAGGGGGCTTCGGACGAGCAGTACTTC; CDR3aa: CSVRKQGASDEQYF